This is a list of T cell receptor beta chains from one sample in a study of T cells after yellow fever vaccination. TCRdb re-called the 5' RACE reads with MiXCR, one entry per CDR3 protein. The sample has about 320,000 distinct CDR3 sequences; around 6.8% are singletons. Sequencing used PBMCs, obtained approximately 40 days after the first yellow fever vaccination. The receptor source for this set is a man aged 18 to 35 who received the YFV17D yellow fever vaccine. CDR3s include the opening cysteine and the closing phenylalanine or tryptophan. The order of the fields is J gene, V gene, clone size, D gene, CDR3 DNA, CDR3 protein. D genes are given only for firm matches. Rows give clone size only sometimes, using once, few, many, or a class for an expanded clone.

>TRBJ2-1|TRBV20-1|many|TRBD1
TGCAGTGCTAGGGGGACAGGTCCGAATGAGCAGTTCTTC
CSARGTGPNEQFF
>TRBJ2-7|TRBV6-5|few|TRBD1
TGTGCCAGCAGTTCTGCGGGACAGGGAGGCTACGAGCAGTACTTC
CASSSAGQGGYEQYF
>TRBJ2-2|TRBV7-3|NA|TRBD2
TGTGCCAGCAGCTTAATAGGACTAGCGGGGGACTACAACACCGGGGAGCTGTTTTTT
CASSLIGLAGDYNTGELFF
>TRBJ2-2|TRBV4-1|NA|TRBD1
TGCGCCAGCAGCCTTGGGACAGGGCTGCCCGGGGAGCTGTTTTTT
CASSLGTGLPGELFF
>TRBJ1-1|TRBV28|many|NA
TGTGCCAGCAGTATACCCACTGAAGCTTTCTTT
CASSIPTEAFF
>TRBJ1-5|TRBV24-1|few|NA
TGTGCCACCAGTGACACAGGGAGAAGCCAGCCCCAGCATTTT
CATSDTGRSQPQHF
>TRBJ1-2|TRBV10-3|NA|NA
TGTGCCATCAGTGAGTCGGCAGAACAAGCTTATGGCTACACCTTC
CAISESAEQAYGYTF
>TRBJ1-2|TRBV4-3|NA|TRBD1
TGCGCCAGCAGCCAATCGGGACAGGCGTCTAACTATGGCTACACCTTC
CASSQSGQASNYGYTF
>TRBJ2-2|TRBV5-1|few|TRBD1
TGCGCCAGCAGCATGGGGGCTAGACAGGGATCCACCGGGGAGCTGTTTTTT
CASSMGARQGSTGELFF
>TRBJ1-2|TRBV7-9|NA|NA
TGTGCCAGCAGCGTAGGGACGGGCGGAAACTATGGCTACACCTTC
CASSVGTGGNYGYTF
>TRBJ2-1|TRBV5-1|NA|NA
TGCGCCAGCAGCTTGTGGAGTGGGTACAATGAGCAGTTCTTC
CASSLWSGYNEQFF
>TRBJ2-3|TRBV11-3|NA|NA
TGTGCCAGCAGCTTAGGGGTATTGGGGGCCACAGATACGCAGTATTTT
CASSLGVLGATDTQYF
>TRBJ2-4|TRBV3-1|many|TRBD2
TGTGCCAGCAGCCTTCGGGGGGGAAACATTCAGTACTTC
CASSLRGGNIQYF
>TRBJ2-5|TRBV2|few|NA
TGTGCCAGCAGTGAAGCCGGCAGGATGCACCAAGAGACCCAGTACTTC
CASSEAGRMHQETQYF
>TRBJ1-5|TRBV20-1|NA|NA
TGCAGTGCTAGAGACGCCTCGGACAGAAAAAATCAGCCCCAGCATTTT
CSARDASDRKNQPQHF
>TRBJ2-5|TRBV5-5|many|TRBD2
TGTGCCAGCAGCCCCGGACTAGCGGGGGGGGTAGAGACCCAGTACTTC
CASSPGLAGGVETQYF
>TRBJ2-1|TRBV5-4|few|NA
TGTGCCAGCAGCGACTATCAGGGGGGACGCTCCTACAATGAGCAGTTCTTC
CASSDYQGGRSYNEQFF
>TRBJ1-1|TRBV3-1|many|TRBD1
TGTGCCAGCAGGCCAGGGGGAGACACTGAAGCTTTCTTT
CASRPGGDTEAFF
>TRBJ2-3|TRBV7-2|many|NA
TGTGCCAGCAGCTTTACATTACAGGGATCTGCAGTCGGTACGCAGTATTTT
CASSFTLQGSAVGTQYF
>TRBJ1-1|TRBV6-5|NA|TRBD1
TGTGCCAGCAGTTACTGGGGCAGGGGGCACACTGAAGCTTTCTTT
CASSYWGRGHTEAFF
>TRBJ2-1|TRBV24-1|NA|TRBD2
TGTGCCACCAGTGACACTAGCGGGGGTCTTTACAATGAGCAGTTCTTC
CATSDTSGGLYNEQFF
>TRBJ2-2|TRBV2|few|TRBD1
TGTGCCAGCAGTGGCGGACAGGGGTTCGGGGAGCTGTTTTTT
CASSGGQGFGELFF
>TRBJ2-3|TRBV10-3|many|TRBD1
TGTGCCATCAGTGATCCGGACAGGGAGCCAGATACGCAGTATTTT
CAISDPDREPDTQYF
>TRBJ2-3|TRBV7-9|NA|NA
TGTGCCAGCAGCTTAGCGCGGGGAGACGGCCGCACAGATACGCAGTATTTT
CASSLARGDGRTDTQYF
>TRBJ2-2|TRBV3-1|NA|NA
TGTGCCAGCAGCCAGGACGGACTGAACACCGGGGAGCTGTTTTTT
CASSQDGLNTGELFF
>TRBJ2-7|TRBV11-2|few|NA
TGTGCCAGCAGCCGACTGGACAGCCTCTCCTACGAGCAGTACTTC
CASSRLDSLSYEQYF
>TRBJ2-5|TRBV5-1|few|NA
TGCGCCAGCAGCTTGGCTAGGCTAGCGCAAGAGGCCCAGTACTTC
CASSLARLAQEAQYF
>TRBJ1-4|TRBV6-1|few|NA
TGTGCCAGCAGTCCCCACACAGCAACTAATGAAAAACTGTTTTTT
CASSPHTATNEKLFF
>TRBJ2-3|TRBV5-5|NA|NA
TGTGCCAGCAGCTTGGAACAGGGAGGCACAGATACGCAGTATTTT
CASSLEQGGTDTQYF
>TRBJ1-2|TRBV7-2|NA|TRBD1
TGTGCCAGCAGCTTAGCGCTGGGACAGGGCTTTGGCTACACCTTC
CASSLALGQGFGYTF
>TRBJ2-5|TRBV3-1|many|NA
TGTGCCAGCAGCCAAGAACTTCAGGGATGGGAGACCCAGTACTTC
CASSQELQGWETQYF
>TRBJ2-5|TRBV24-1|NA|TRBD2
TGTGCCACCAGTGATTGGACTAGCCAGGTCCAAGAGACCCAGTACTTC
CATSDWTSQVQETQYF
>TRBJ2-7|TRBV2|few|TRBD2
TGTGCCAGCTATCAGCGGGGGGGCTACCACGAGCAGTACTTC
CASYQRGGYHEQYF
>TRBJ2-1|TRBV18|many|NA
TGTGCCAGCTCCCGCTCCAGCCACTACAATGAGCAGTTCTTC
CASSRSSHYNEQFF
>TRBJ2-6|TRBV6-5|NA|NA
TGTGCCAGCAGTTACTCGACCGGGGCGGCCAACGTCCTGACTTTC
CASSYSTGAANVLTF
>TRBJ2-1|TRBV7-2|many|NA
TGTGCCAGCAGCTTAGGAGGGGGTACCTACAATGAGCAGTTCTTC
CASSLGGGTYNEQFF
>TRBJ2-3|TRBV29-1|NA|TRBD2
TGCAGCGTTTCCCCTACTAGCGGGGGGACAGATACGCAGTATTTT
CSVSPTSGGTDTQYF
>TRBJ1-2|TRBV9|few|NA
TGTGCCAGCAGCGGGGGTCTCAACTATGGCTACACCTTC
CASSGGLNYGYTF
>TRBJ2-1|TRBV7-2|few|TRBD2
TGTGCCAGCGGGCCTCTAGCGGGGGTTCTCAATGAGCAGTTCTTC
CASGPLAGVLNEQFF
>TRBJ2-1|TRBV20-1|NA|NA
TGCAGTGCTAGACTTCGACCCGGGAATGAGCAGTTCTTC
CSARLRPGNEQFF
>TRBJ2-1|TRBV7-9|NA|TRBD1
TGTGCCAGCAGTGAGGGACAGGGGGCGGCAAATGAGCAGTTCTTC
CASSEGQGAANEQFF
>TRBJ1-5|TRBV5-1|NA|NA
TGCGCCAGCAGCTTGGAGTCGGGTTCAGGTCAGCCCCAGCATTTT
CASSLESGSGQPQHF
>TRBJ2-2|TRBV21-1|NA|NA
TGTGCCAGCAGCAAACTAGCCAGGGGGATTACCGGGGAGCTGTTTTTT
CASSKLARGITGELFF
>TRBJ1-5|TRBV5-5|few|NA
TGTGCCAGCAGCTTAGACGCTTGGGTGGGTCAGCCCCAGCATTTT
CASSLDAWVGQPQHF
>TRBJ2-7|TRBV6-2/TRBV6-3|few|NA
TGTGCCAGCAGTTACGACGACAGCACTGGCGAGCAGTACTTC
CASSYDDSTGEQYF
>TRBJ2-7|TRBV10-2|few|TRBD2
TGCGCCACCATCCTGCGGGGGATTTGGGGCGAGCAGTACTTC
CATILRGIWGEQYF
>TRBJ1-4|TRBV5-5|NA|NA
TGTGCCAGCAGCTTGGCAGTGGGGAATGAAAAACTGTTTTTT
CASSLAVGNEKLFF
>TRBJ2-7|TRBV28|NA|NA
TGTGCCAGCAGCTTACTCCCGGGTTACGAGCAGTACTTC
CASSLLPGYEQYF
>TRBJ1-3|TRBV7-2|few|TRBD1
TGTGCCAGCAGCCCGGACAGGTTTTCCTCTGGAAACACCATATATTTT
CASSPDRFSSGNTIYF
>TRBJ2-5|TRBV6-5|few|NA
TGTGCCAGCAGTTACTTGGACAGGAGGGAAGAGACCCAGTACTTC
CASSYLDRREETQYF
>TRBJ2-1|TRBV10-3|few|NA
TGTGCCACCAAACTCCGGGGGCCGTCGGTTTACAATGAGCAGTTCTTC
CATKLRGPSVYNEQFF
>TRBJ2-7|TRBV4-2|many|TRBD1
TGTGCCAGCAGCCCAGAGACAGGGGGAGTGGGCGAGCAGTACTTC
CASSPETGGVGEQYF
>TRBJ2-2|TRBV5-1|many|NA
TGCGCCAGCAGCTTGGAGGGACTGTACACCGGGGAGCTGTTTTTT
CASSLEGLYTGELFF
>TRBJ2-3|TRBV12-3/TRBV12-4|few|TRBD1
TGTGCCAGCAGGGACACCGACAGGGGGTTTACAGATACGCAGTATTTT
CASRDTDRGFTDTQYF
>TRBJ1-5|TRBV11-2|NA|NA
TGTGCCAGCAGCTCCGGGCAGCCCGGTCAGCCCCAGCATTTT
CASSSGQPGQPQHF